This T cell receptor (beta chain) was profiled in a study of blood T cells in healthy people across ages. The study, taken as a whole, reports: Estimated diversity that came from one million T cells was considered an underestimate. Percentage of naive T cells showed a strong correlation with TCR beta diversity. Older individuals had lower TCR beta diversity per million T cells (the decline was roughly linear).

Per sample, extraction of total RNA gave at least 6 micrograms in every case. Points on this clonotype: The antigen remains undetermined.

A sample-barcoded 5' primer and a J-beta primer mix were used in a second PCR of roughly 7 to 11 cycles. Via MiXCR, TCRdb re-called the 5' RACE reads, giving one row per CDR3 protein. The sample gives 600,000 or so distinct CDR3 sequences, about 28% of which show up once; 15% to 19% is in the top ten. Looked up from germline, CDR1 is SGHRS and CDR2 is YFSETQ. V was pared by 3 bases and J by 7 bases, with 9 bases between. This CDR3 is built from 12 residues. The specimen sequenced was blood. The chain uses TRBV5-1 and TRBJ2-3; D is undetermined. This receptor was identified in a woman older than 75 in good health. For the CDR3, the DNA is TGCGCCAGCAGCTATGACGGGTATACGCAGTATTTT. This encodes CASSYDGYTQYF.